Listed below are T cell receptor beta chains from one sample, sequenced in a study of low-dose radiotherapy and immunotherapy resistance in tumors. TCRdb reanalysed the reads using MiXCR and keeps one entry per CDR3 protein. Among tens of thousands of distinct CDR3 sequences listed, 17% were seen once. Sequenced here: PBMCs, sampled after low-dose radiotherapy plus immunotherapy. The source of these receptors is a male donor with prostate cancer. Both conserved end residues are part of each CDR3. A D gene is named only where the DNA matches it firmly. Only part of the rows carry a size: once, few, many, or a class if the clone is expanded.

many,TRBV25-1,TRBJ1-1,NA,CASSDYRENTEAFF,TGTGCCAGCAGTGATTACAGAGAAAACACTGAAGCTTTCTTT
many,TRBV19,TRBJ1-3,NA,CASTDPGSGNTIYF,TGTGCCAGTACCGACCCGGGCTCTGGAAACACCATATATTTT
many,TRBV5-1,TRBJ2-4,NA,CASSLAGVGNIQYF,TGCGCCAGCAGCTTGGCCGGAGTTGGAAACATTCAGTACTTC
many,TRBV6-6,TRBJ2-1,NA,CASRPTSSVRNEQFF,TGTGCCAGCAGACCCACTAGTAGCGTCCGCAATGAGCAGTTCTTC
many,TRBV6-2/TRBV6-3,TRBJ2-6,NA,CASSLWGAGGANVLTF,TGTGCCAGCAGTCTTTGGGGGGCTGGTGGGGCCAACGTCCTGACTTTC
many,TRBV7-2,TRBJ1-5,NA,CASSHTTSYSNQPQHF,TGTGCCAGCAGCCACACTACAAGTTATAGCAATCAGCCCCAGCATTTT
many,TRBV28,TRBJ2-4,NA,CASSRLIGGLAKNIQYF,TGTGCCAGCAGTCGCCTAATCGGGGGACTAGCCAAAAACATTCAGTACTTC
many,TRBV7-2,TRBJ2-3,TRBD2,CASSPSGVSTDTQYF,TGTGCCAGCAGCCCTAGCGGTGTAAGCACAGATACGCAGTATTTT
many,TRBV11-2,TRBJ2-7,NA,CASSFDVSYEQYF,TGTGCCAGCAGCTTCGACGTATCCTACGAGCAGTACTTC
many,TRBV18,TRBJ2-7,TRBD2,CASSPPGLAGTYEQYF,TGTGCCAGCTCACCACCGGGACTAGCGGGGACTTACGAGCAGTACTTC
many,TRBV15,TRBJ2-1,TRBD2,CATRGLATYNEQFF,TGTGCCACCAGGGGACTAGCCACCTACAATGAGCAGTTCTTC
many,TRBV7-2,TRBJ2-1,NA,CASSLRFVVDEQFF,TGTGCCAGCAGCTTACGGTTTGTCGTGGATGAGCAGTTCTTC
NA,TRBV28,TRBJ1-5,NA,CASWFLGSNQPQHF,TGTGCCAGCTGGTTTCTGGGCAGCAATCAGCCCCAGCATTTT
many,TRBV18,TRBJ1-1,NA,CASSPRQDNTEAFF,TGTGCCAGCTCACCCAGACAGGACAACACTGAAGCTTTCTTT
many,TRBV7-2,TRBJ2-4,TRBD1,CASSLSRGQAKNIQYF,TGTGCCAGCAGCTTAAGCAGGGGGCAAGCCAAAAACATTCAGTACTTC
many,TRBV10-3,TRBJ2-3,TRBD2,CAISQLAGGSDTQYF,TGTGCCATCAGCCAACTAGCGGGAGGTTCAGATACGCAGTATTTT
many,TRBV24-1,TRBJ2-1,TRBD2,CATSDPRSGSGYEQFF,TGTGCCACCAGTGATCCCAGGAGCGGGAGTGGGTATGAGCAGTTCTTC
many,TRBV19,TRBJ1-1,TRBD1,CASSDRADTEAFF,TGTGCCAGTAGCGACAGGGCGGACACTGAAGCTTTCTTT
many,TRBV28,TRBJ1-2,NA,CASRIPANYGYTF,TGTGCCAGCAGGATACCCGCTAACTATGGCTACACCTTC
many,TRBV9,TRBJ2-2,NA,CASSLRGLATGELFF,TGTGCCAGCAGCCTCCGAGGTCTGGCGACCGGGGAGCTGTTTTTT
many,TRBV30,TRBJ2-7,TRBD2,CAWSVRAGRSAEQYF,TGTGCCTGGAGTGTACGGGCCGGGAGGTCAGCCGAGCAGTACTTC